This T cell receptor (beta chain) derives from a study of CD8 T cells in Susac syndrome. CD8+ and CD4+ T cells were negatively isolated; TEMRA cells were FACS-enriched. The CDR3 contains 14 residues. Germline-derived CDR1 and CDR2 are SGHRS and YFSETQ. V lost 4 bases and J lost 4, with 13 bases in between. This clonotype was found a few times. What it binds is unknown. With random hexamers, 0.5 to 1 ug RNA was reverse transcribed. Multiplex PCR with immunoSEQ amplified the TCR beta CDR3 across 54 Vbeta and 13 Jbeta. TCRdb analysed the immunoSEQ multiplex PCR reads with MiXCR anew, one entry per CDR3 protein. The sample consists of 200,000 to 300,000 distinct CDR3 sequences, about 94% of them appearing once. Study findings and constraints: As the study acknowledged, the number of individuals who were part of its TCR sequencing and HLA analysis was relatively small.

The chain uses TRBV5-1 and TRBJ2-3; D is tentatively TRBD1 or TRBD2 (5 bases each). Input material: CD4+ T cells from PBMCs. The origin of this receptor is a human donor with multiple sclerosis. The CDR3 here is CASSGTTNSDTQYF. The CDR3 nucleotides read TGCGCCAGCAGCGGGACGACAAACTCAGATACGCAGTATTTT.